Following are 2 T cell receptor beta chains from one sample sequenced in a study of CD8+ T cells in alopecia areata. RNA was extracted and reverse transcribed into cDNA as the sequencing template. Repertoires were generated with immunoSEQ multiplex PCR, while TCRdb's copy carries only in-frame clones and drops some. The table lists around 180,000 clones, more than 50% of them singletons, with just over 1% in the top ten. Treatment reported: oral pan-JAK inhibitor, 5-10 mg twice daily. This material consisted of CD4+ T cells sorted from blood, taken at week 24, from a patient treated with tofacitinib. The receptors derive from a human donor with alopecia areata.

CDR3 DNA: TGTGCCAGCACTTCCAACTTGGAAGAGACCCAGTACTTC. This translates into CASTSNLEETQYF. This chain connects TRBV6-5 to TRBJ2-5; D not resolved. CDR3 length: 13 amino acids. Germline V lookup: CDR1 MNHEY, CDR2 SVGAGI. Trimming stripped 7 bases from V and 3 bases from J, with 12 bases between.

The J gene is TRBJ1-1, the V gene TRBV15, with a weak D call TRBD1 (6 bases). The CDR3 is 14 residues long. Germline V gives CDR1 LNHNV, CDR2 YYDKDF (reference sequence). V was pared by 2 bases and J by 1 base, with 8 bases between. CDR3 residues: CATSRKTGNTEAFF. In DNA form, the CDR3 reads TGTGCCACCAGCAGAAAGACAGGGAACACTGAAGCTTTCTTT.